Sequencing of this T cell receptor beta chain was carried out in a study of T cell responses to AZD1222 COVID-19 vaccine. Study-wide points: The study reported that nearly half of spike-specific TCRs target unmutated variant regions. With dominance at 160-218 and 743-854, vaccine-associated CD4 TCRs spanned spike.

In regard to this clone: The antigen remains undetermined.

The CDR3 covers 15 residues. Germline V gene sequence: CDR1 SGHVS, CDR2 FQNEAQ. V shed 2 bases and J shed 0 bases, with 8 bases lying between them. The data were produced by immunoSEQ multiplex PCR, yet TCRdb's version contains in-frame clones alone and is incomplete. The data contain about 150,000 clones, around 91% of them singletons. V gene TRBV7-8 combines with J gene TRBJ1-5; D remains unclear. The source material was peripheral blood, sampled on day 0 of AZD1222 vaccination. The clonotype originates from an adult in good health. The CDR3 here is CASSLSVISNQPQHF. In DNA, the CDR3 is TGTGCCAGCAGCTTAAGCGTAATTAGCAATCAGCCCCAGCATTTT.